These 2 T cell receptor beta chains were sequenced from one sample in a study of cytomegalovirus exposure and HLA in healthy donors. Amplification used 60 Vbeta primers and 13 Jbeta primers. This table comes from immunoSEQ multiplex PCR, and its TCRdb copy is limited to in-frame clones, with some not included. The data hold 120,000 or so clones, with around 86% observed a single time. The source material was PBMCs. The receptors derive from a woman in her thirties or forties in good health and CMV-seronegative.

The gene calls are TRBV9 and TRBJ2-5; 8 nucleotides line up with TRBD1. Unmatched junction bases numbered 9, after V lost 3 bases and J lost 2 bases. This CDR3 spans 16 amino acids. Germline values: CDR1 SGDLS, CDR2 YYNGEE. The CDR3: CASSDNAGTGQETQYF. CDR3 nucleotide sequence: TGTGCCAGCAGCGACAACGCCGGGACAGGTCAAGAGACCCAGTACTTC. Supplemented by reference TRBV9 and TRBJ2-5, the full variable domain reads DSGVTQTPKHLITATGQRVTLRCSPRSGDLSVYWYQQSLDQGLQFLIQYYNGEERAKGNILERFSAQQFPDLHSELNLSSLELGDSALYFCASSDNAGTGQETQYFGPGTRLLVL.

This chain uses TRBV4-3 with TRBJ2-7, with a tentative D call TRBD1 (7 bases). Per germline, CDR1 LGHNA and CDR2 YSLEER. V was pared by 4 bases and J by 1 base, with 14 bases between. The CDR3 length is 15 residues. CDR3 nucleotide sequence: TGCGCCAGCAGCCGGGATGCGGGACAGTCCTACGAGCAGTACTTC. It encodes CASSRDAGQSYEQYF.